This T cell receptor beta chain was identified in a study of CXCR3-negative and CXCR3-positive naive CD8 T cells. The authors prepared UMI-labeled TRB cDNA libraries by 5' RACE. From its re-call of the 5' RACE reads, TCRdb lists each CDR3 protein once, without DNA. This table lists roughly 86,000 distinct CDR3 sequences. Looked up from germline, CDR1 is SQVTM and CDR2 is ANQGSEA. CDR3 length: 12 amino acids. The TCR was taken from a human donor in good health. Some clones in this sample may be carry-over from other donors' samples. The sequenced sample consisted of naive CXCR3- CD8+ T cells from blood. Subset reported: CD45RO-CCR7+CD27+CD95- naive CD8+ T cells lacking CXCR3 (TNR3-). The J gene is TRBJ1-1, the V gene TRBV29-1. CDR3 loop: CSDVGEETEAFF.